Below are 14 T cell receptor beta chains sequenced from a single sample in a study of patients and donors after allogeneic stem cell transplantation. From the RT-PCR reads, TCRdb called clonotypes with MiXCR, one entry per CDR3 protein. The sample contains 110,000 or so distinct CDR3 sequences, around 35% of which appear only once. The source material was blood, either unsorted or a sorted T cell fraction (not recorded which). The receptors here all came from a human donor who was either an allogeneic HSCT recipient or a stem cell or donor lymphocyte infusion donor (not recorded which). It is not recorded whose cells these are; they may come from a transplant donor.

The chain is built from TRBV13 and TRBJ2-7; D unclear. CDR3 length: 13 amino acids. With 5 bases removed from V and 5 bases from J, the gap between germline ends came to 13 bases. CDR1 is PRHDT, CDR2 FYEKMQ, per germline (reference sequence). CDR3 sequence (DNA): TGTGCCAGCAGCCTGCGTGCCAAGGACGAGCAGTACTTC. Translated: CASSLRAKDEQYF.

This clonotype came up a few times. The V call is TRBV3-1, the J call TRBJ1-5; D unclear. The CDR3 is made up of 13 amino acids. Germline assignment: CDR1 LGHDT and CDR2 YNNKEL (reference sequence). Trimming left V 1 base short and J 7 bases short, with 8 bases between. CDR3 amino acids: CASSQGGKQPQHF. The CDR3 DNA reads TGTGCCAGCAGCCAAGGGGGAAAACAGCCCCAGCATTTT.

This clonotype was seen once. The rearrangement links TRBV28 to TRBJ2-7, with D tentatively TRBD2 (6 bases). The length of the CDR3 is 15 residues. Germline CDR1 is MDHEN and CDR2 is SYDVKM. V gave up 3 bases and J gave up 2 bases, with 14 bases separating them. For the CDR3, the DNA is TGTGCCAGCAGTTTGAGTGGCCCGGGAGCCTACGAGCAGTACTTC. It encodes CASSLSGPGAYEQYF.

The chain combines TRBV27 with TRBJ2-3; 9 bases line up with TRBD1. V shed 9 bases and J 5 bases; nucleotides not matched to a gene: 12. CDR1 and CDR2 (germline): MNHEY, SMNVEV (reference sequence). This CDR3 has 15 amino acids. The CDR3 DNA reads as TGTGCCAGGGTACCGGGACAGGGCTTGGGAGATACGCAGTATTTT. Translation gives CARVPGQGLGDTQYF.

This chain uses TRBV20-1 with TRBJ2-2, with D possibly matching TRBD2 (5 bases). Germline V gene lookup returns CDR1 DFQATT and CDR2 SNEGSKA (reference sequence). Trimming pared 0 bases from V and 1 base from J, leaving 9 bases between. The CDR3 spans 15 residues. The CDR3 DNA reads TGCAGTGCTAGAGATAAGCGGAAGAACACCGGGGAGCTGTTTTTT. Translating it yields CSARDKRKNTGELFF.

V and J are TRBV2 and TRBJ2-7; D is uncertain. The CDR3 spans 12 residues. Germline-derived CDR1 and CDR2 are SNHLY and FYNNEI. Deletions cut 7 bases from V and 2 bases from J, with 9 bases between. CDR3 region: CASNGPAYEQYF. In DNA, the CDR3 is TGTGCCAGCAACGGGCCCGCCTACGAGCAGTACTTC.

This rearrangement joins TRBV28 to TRBJ2-7; D ambiguous. CDR1 is MDHEN, CDR2 SYDVKM, per germline. V lost 5 bases, J lost 4 bases, and 9 bases lay in between. The CDR3 is 12 residues long. CDR3 nucleotide sequence: TGTGCCAGCAGTCTGACCCATTACGAGCAGTACTTC. It encodes CASSLTHYEQYF.

The gene calls are TRBV28 and TRBJ2-7; D is possibly TRBD1 (5 bases). CDR1 and CDR2 from the germline V gene are MDHEN and SYDVKM. With 1 base removed from V and 5 bases from J, the gap between germline ends came to 15 bases. This CDR3 comprises 15 residues. CDR3 coding DNA: TGTGCCAGCAGTTTATTCAGGGTCCTCATCAACGAGCAGTACTTC. It codes for CASSLFRVLINEQYF.

This clonotype was counted only a few times. The genes are TRBV28 and TRBJ1-1; D is ambiguous. CDR1 MDHEN and CDR2 SYDVKM come from the germline V gene. This CDR3 has 16 residues. V was shortened by 2 bases and J by 1 base, with 14 bases between the two germline ends. The CDR3 DNA sequence: TGTGCCAGCAGTTTACCCTCTAGGGATGGGAACACTGAAGCTTTCTTT. It yields the protein CASSLPSRDGNTEAFF.

This clonotype appeared a few times. This chain connects TRBV29-1 to TRBJ2-2; no clear D gene. The CDR3 consists of 13 residues. Trimming pared 3 bases from V and 4 bases from J, leaving 9 bases between. Germline CDR1 reads SQVTM; CDR2 reads ANQGSEA. The CDR3 loop is CSVELAPTGELFF. In DNA form, the CDR3 reads TGCAGCGTTGAGTTGGCTCCCACCGGGGAGCTGTTTTTT.

The chain is built from TRBV10-2 and TRBJ2-2; D gene unclear. The V end lost 2 bases, the J end lost 6 bases, and 10 bases lay between the germline ends. The CDR3 is 14 amino acids. Germline V CDR1 and CDR2: WSHSY, SAAADI. The DNA for the CDR3 is TGCGCCAGCAGTGAGAGTTTGCGGTCCGGGGAGCTGTTTTTT. This codes for CASSESLRSGELFF.

The chain links TRBV14 to TRBJ1-2; D call uncertain. The length of the CDR3 is 15 residues. Germline lookup yields CDR1 SGHDN and CDR2 FVKESK. Trimming stripped 4 bases from V and 4 bases from J, with 16 bases between. This CDR3 reads CASSLSRLNLYGYTF. For the CDR3, the DNA is TGTGCCAGCAGCCTAAGCCGGCTGAACCTCTATGGCTACACCTTC. The variable domain in full, completed from reference TRBV14 and TRBJ1-2, reads EAGVTQFPSHSVIEKGQTVTLRCDPISGHDNLYWYRRVMGKEIKFLLHFVKESKQDESGMPNNRFLAERTGGTYSTLKVQPAELEDSGVYFCASSLSRLNLYGYTFGSGTRLTVV.

This chain joins TRBV19 and TRBJ1-5; TRBD1 matches at 7 bases. V gave up 8 bases and J gave up 5 bases; unmatched junction bases: 3. There are 12 residues in the CDR3. From germline, CDR1 is LNHDA and CDR2 SQIVND (reference sequence). In DNA, the CDR3 is TGTGCCAGTCAGGGGGGGTATCAGCCCCAGCATTTT. Protein product: CASQGGYQPQHF. Supplemented by reference TRBV19 and TRBJ1-5, the full variable domain reads DGGITQSPKYLFRKEGQNVTLSCEQNLNHDAMYWYRQDPGQGLRLIYYSQIVNDFQKGDIAEGYSVSREKKESFPLTVTSAQKNPTAFYLCASQGGYQPQHFGDGTRLSIL.

The chain joins TRBV6-7 to TRBJ2-1; maybe TRBD1 (6 bases). TRBV6-7 falls under the ORF class, with uncertain function. V was cut by 5 bases and J by 9 bases, with 17 bases left in between. This CDR3 comprises 14 residues. CDR3 nucleotides: TGTGCCAGCAGTCCCCTTAAGGGGGAATTTGAGCAGTTCTTC. Translation gives CASSPLKGEFEQFF.